Each of the 29 T cell receptor beta chains below was sequenced from the same sample in a study of cytomegalovirus exposure and HLA in healthy donors. The PCR contained 60 Vbeta and 13 Jbeta primers. Repertoires were generated with immunoSEQ multiplex PCR, while TCRdb's copy carries only in-frame clones and drops some. The table lists around 150,000 clones, more than 70% of them singletons. Sequenced material: PBMCs. Every receptor here comes from a man younger than 35 in good health and CMV-seropositive.

This sequence joins TRBV4-2 and TRBJ2-2; D possibly corresponds to TRBD2 (5 bases). The V gene lost 3 bases and the J gene lost 0 bases, with 14 bases spanning the gap. The CDR3 has 17 amino acids. The V gene's germline CDR1 is LGHNA and CDR2 YNFKEQ. CDR3 sequence: CASSHHSAGTNTGELFF. The CDR3 DNA follows: TGTGCCAGCAGCCACCATTCTGCGGGCACGAACACCGGGGAGCTGTTTTTT.

V and J are TRBV5-1 and TRBJ2-5; a weak D match, TRBD1 (5 bases). There are 14 residues in the CDR3. Trimming stripped 7 bases from V and 2 bases from J, with 15 bases between. CDR1 SGHRS and CDR2 YFSETQ come from the germline V gene. The CDR3 region has the DNA TGCGCCAGCGGCTCGGACACCACGCAAGAGACCCAGTACTTC. It yields the protein CASGSDTTQETQYF.

J is TRBJ2-7 and V is TRBV5-1, with 8 bases matching TRBD1. Trimming removed 2 bases from V and 3 bases from J; junction bases left unmatched: 4. CDR3 size: 14 residues. Germline assignment: CDR1 SGHRS and CDR2 YFSETQ. As DNA, the CDR3 is TGCGCCAGCAGCTTAACAGGGGGAAACTACGAGCAGTACTTC. This translates into CASSLTGGNYEQYF.

The chain joins TRBV28 to TRBJ2-3; no reliable D call. This CDR3 has 13 amino acids. Germline CDR1 reads MDHEN; CDR2 reads SYDVKM. V was pared by 0 bases and J by 2 bases, with 3 bases between. CDR3 DNA: TGTGCCAGCAGTTTATGGGCCACAGATACGCAGTATTTT. Its translation is CASSLWATDTQYF.

In this sample, this clone turned up a few times. The chain links TRBV10-3 to TRBJ2-1; 8 positions agree with TRBD2. This CDR3 has 18 amino acids. In germline, CDR1 is ENHRY, CDR2 SYGVKD. Unmatched junction bases numbered 21, after V lost 9 bases and J lost 5 bases. The CDR3 loop reads CAMRVRGLLREVDNEQFF. The CDR3 DNA follows: TGTGCCATGAGGGTCAGGGGACTTTTGCGGGAGGTGGACAATGAGCAGTTCTTC.

In this sample, this clone turned up once. This chain links TRBV7-6 with TRBJ1-1, with a tentative D call TRBD1 (5 bases). CDR1 and CDR2 from the germline V gene are SGHVS and FNYEAQ. This CDR3 is 16 amino acids long. V was shortened by 1 base and J by 2 bases, with 14 bases between the two germline ends. The CDR3 nucleotides read TGTGCCAGCAGCTTAGTACGGGGGGGTGGAAACACTGAAGCTTTCTTT. It translates to CASSLVRGGGNTEAFF.

This clone was seen a handful of times. The chain couples TRBV28 to TRBJ2-2; 8 positions match TRBD1. Germline trimming cut 3 bases from V and 6 bases from J; bases unmatched to any gene: 9. The CDR3 covers 16 residues. Germline lookup yields CDR1 MDHEN and CDR2 SYDVKM. CDR3 coding DNA: TGTGCCAGCAGTTTTACCGGACAGGGAAAGGCCGGGGAGCTGTTTTTT. Translated, it gives CASSFTGQGKAGELFF.

The chain carries TRBV19 and TRBJ2-6; TRBD1 aligns across 9 bases. The germline CDR1 and CDR2 sequences are LNHDA and SQIVND (reference sequence). This CDR3 contains 19 residues. The V gene end was trimmed by 2 bases and the J gene end by 2 bases; junction bases not matched to a gene: 10. CDR3 nucleotide sequence: TGTGCCAGTAGTATAAGGGGGACAGGGAGTGTCACTGGGGCCAACGTCCTGACTTTC. This encodes CASSIRGTGSVTGANVLTF. The full variable domain, rest sourced from reference TRBV19 and TRBJ2-6, is DGGITQSPKYLFRKEGQNVTLSCEQNLNHDAMYWYRQDPGQGLRLIYYSQIVNDFQKGDIAEGYSVSREKKESFPLTVTSAQKNPTAFYLCASSIRGTGSVTGANVLTFGAGSRLTVL.

The J gene is TRBJ2-5, the V gene TRBV6-6, with a weak D call TRBD2 (7 bases). Between the trimmed V and J ends, which lost 8 bases and 0 bases, there was a span of 10 bases. There are 13 residues in the CDR3. From germline, CDR1 is MNHNY and CDR2 SVGAGI (reference sequence). CDR3 protein: CASGRGDQETQYF. The CDR3 region has the DNA TGTGCCAGCGGGAGGGGGGACCAAGAGACCCAGTACTTC.

The chain links TRBV6-4 to TRBJ2-7; TRBD1 matches 8 bases. V shed 3 bases and J 3 bases; nucleotides not matched to a gene: 7. The CDR3 contains 15 residues. Per the germline V gene, CDR1 is MRHNA and CDR2 is SNTAGT. For the CDR3, the DNA is TGTGCCAGCAGTGAACCCGGACAGGGACTCTACGAGCAGTACTTC. Its protein product is CASSEPGQGLYEQYF.

The V gene is TRBV2, the J gene TRBJ2-1, with TRBD2 matching 7 bases. CDR1 is SNHLY and CDR2 is FYNNEI in the germline V gene. Unmatched junction bases numbered 10, after V lost 5 bases and J lost 9 bases. This CDR3 has 14 amino acids. The chain's CDR3 is CASSSAGTKGEQFF. CDR3 bases: TGTGCCAGCAGTAGCGCCGGGACTAAGGGTGAGCAGTTCTTC.

The CDR3 coding sequence is TGTGCCAGCAGCTTGGGTTTTTCGACTAGCGGGACCGGGGAGCTGTTTTTT. It encodes CASSLGFSTSGTGELFF. The chain links TRBV5-5 to TRBJ2-2; 10 bases fit TRBD2. The CDR3 has 17 amino acids. The V gene's germline CDR1 is SGHKS and CDR2 YYEKEE (reference sequence). The junction had 7 bases not matched to a gene; V was cut back by 0 bases and J by 5 bases.

The chain links TRBV19 to TRBJ1-2; no clear D. Germline values: CDR1 LNHDA, CDR2 SQIVND (reference sequence). With 2 bases removed from V and 8 bases from J, the gap between germline ends came to 12 bases. This CDR3 region has 13 residues. The CDR3 sequence is CASSIRTSGGYTF. The CDR3 DNA is TGTGCCAGTAGTATACGAACGTCAGGAGGCTACACCTTC.

This chain connects TRBV28 to TRBJ1-1, with D unresolved. The CDR3 covers 13 residues. Germline CDR1 and CDR2: MDHEN and SYDVKM. Trimming stripped 3 bases from V and 1 base from J, with 6 bases between. The CDR3 loop reads CASSFPRNTEAFF. As DNA, the CDR3 is TGTGCCAGCAGTTTTCCTAGGAACACTGAAGCTTTCTTT.

The chain recombines TRBV6-5 with TRBJ2-1, with 9 bases aligning to TRBD2. Germline V gene lookup returns CDR1 MNHEY and CDR2 SVGAGI. The CDR3 contains 16 residues. J gave up 15 bases and V 0 bases, and 15 bases lay outside the gene matches. CDR3 nucleotides: TGTGCCAGCAGTTACTCGACTCCTTTGTCTAGCGGGACCCGGTTCTTC. As protein: CASSYSTPLSSGTRFF.

The V call is TRBV5-1, the J call TRBJ2-3; D call uncertain. Trimming shortened V by 1 base and J by 0 bases, and 15 bases separated the two germline ends. In germline, CDR1 is SGHRS, CDR2 YFSETQ. The CDR3 covers 17 residues. CDR3: CASSLLPLGQSTDTQYF. CDR3 in DNA: TGCGCCAGCAGCTTGCTACCCCTGGGCCAGAGCACAGATACGCAGTATTTT.

This chain joins TRBV28 and TRBJ1-4, with 12 positions matching TRBD1. The J segment lost 6 bases and the V segment lost 5 bases, leaving 7 bases of the junction unmatched. The germline CDR1 and CDR2 sequences are MDHEN and SYDVKM. The CDR3 extends over 16 amino acids. This CDR3 is CASSPRGTGGDEKLFF. DNA for the CDR3: TGTGCCAGCAGTCCGCGGGGGACAGGGGGCGATGAAAAACTGTTTTTT. The full variable domain, its missing parts supplied by reference TRBV28 and TRBJ1-4, is DVKVTQSSRYLVKRTGEKVFLECVQDMDHENMFWYRQDPGLGLRLIYFSYDVKMKEKGDIPEGYSVSREKKERFSLILESASTNQTSMYLCASSPRGTGGDEKLFFGSGTQLSVL.

This chain uses TRBV5-1 with TRBJ2-7; possibly TRBD2 for D (6 bases). CDR1 SGHRS and CDR2 YFSETQ come from the germline V gene. The CDR3 length is 14 residues. Trimming removed 0 bases at V and 3 bases at J, with 10 bases between. CDR3 nucleotides: TGCGCCAGCAGCTTGGTTAGCGGTTACTACGAGCAGTACTTC. Translation gives CASSLVSGYYEQYF.

The chain combines TRBV9 with TRBJ2-7; TRBD2 matches at 9 bases. CDR3 length equals 14 residues. Looked up from germline, CDR1 is SGDLS and CDR2 is YYNGEE. V was clipped by 0 bases and J by 6 bases; unmatched bases: 4. CDR3 region: CASSVVSGSREQYF. In DNA, the CDR3 is TGTGCCAGCAGCGTAGTTAGCGGGAGTCGCGAGCAGTACTTC.

V is TRBV30 and J is TRBJ2-7, with TRBD2 identical over 15 bases. The germline gives CDR1 GTSNPN, CDR2 SVGIG (reference sequence). The CDR3 is 15 residues long. Trimming at V came to 1 base and at J to 6 bases, leaving 4 bases not matched to a gene. This CDR3 reads CAWSAGLAGGTEQYF. CDR3 nucleotides: TGTGCCTGGAGTGCCGGACTAGCGGGAGGGACCGAGCAGTACTTC.

This chain links TRBV29-1 with TRBJ2-1, with a weak D call TRBD1 (6 bases). CDR3 length: 15 residues. CDR1 and CDR2 from the germline V gene are SQVTM and ANQGSEA. V dropped 0 bases and J dropped 6 bases, with 15 bases sitting between them. The CDR3 loop reads CSVEDLGGGINEQFF. For the CDR3, the DNA is TGCAGCGTTGAAGATTTAGGGGGTGGGATCAATGAGCAGTTCTTC.

J is TRBJ2-2 and V is TRBV19; 9 bases map to TRBD2. Germline CDR1 LNHDA, CDR2 SQIVND (reference sequence). J lost 0 bases, V lost 3 bases, and 5 bases had no gene match. There are 17 residues in the CDR3. DNA of the CDR3: TGTGCCAGTAGTATGGCTAGCGGGACAACGAACACCGGGGAGCTGTTTTTT. Translating it yields CASSMASGTTNTGELFF.

The chain has TRBV27 and TRBJ2-1; 7 nucleotides align to TRBD1. After removal of 5 bases from V and 5 bases from J, the junction contained 6 bases not matched to a gene. CDR1 and CDR2 (germline): MNHEY, SMNVEV (reference sequence). The CDR3 loop spans 14 amino acids. The CDR3 coding sequence is TGTGCCAGCAGTCCATGGGACAGACACAATGAGCAGTTCTTC. Its protein is CASSPWDRHNEQFF.

The chain is built from TRBV7-9 and TRBJ1-4; TRBD1 aligns across 7 bases. The CDR3 has 14 amino acids. The germline CDR1 and CDR2 sequences are SEHNR and FQNEAQ (reference sequence). Trimming at V came to 6 bases and at J to 7 bases, leaving 8 bases not matched to a gene. In nucleotides, the CDR3 is TGTGCCAGCAGGAGCGACAGGGAGAGTGAAAAACTGTTTTTT. As protein: CASRSDRESEKLFF.

The chain uses TRBV7-9 and TRBJ2-5, with TRBD2 as a possible D gene (5 bases). The J call may be in error: the DNA end matches TRBJ2-7 better. CDR3 length equals 16 residues. Germline V gene sequence: CDR1 SEHNR, CDR2 FQNEAQ (reference sequence). CDR3 sequence reads: CASIPQKTTYSYEQYF. The CDR3 bases are TGTGCCAGCATACCCCAAAAGACTACCTATTCCTACGAGCAGTACTTC.

In this sample, this clone turned up a few times. This chain connects TRBV4-1 to TRBJ1-1; D uncertain. The germline V gene encodes CDR1 MGHRA and CDR2 YSYEKL. This CDR3 is 17 amino acids long. V gave up 0 bases and J gave up 1 base, with 15 bases separating them. CDR3 amino acids: CASSQEPGRVENTEAFF. The DNA of the CDR3 is TGCGCCAGCAGCCAAGAGCCGGGTCGAGTGGAGAACACTGAAGCTTTCTTT.

The table lists this clone with a count of one. The chain is built from TRBV29-1 and TRBJ2-2; perhaps TRBD1 as D (6 bases). Looked up from germline, CDR1 is SQVTM and CDR2 is ANQGSEA. The V end lost 7 bases, the J end lost 2 bases, and 14 bases lay between the germline ends. The CDR3 extends over 14 amino acids. In DNA form, the CDR3 reads TGCAGCGCCGCCGGGACACAAAACACCGGGGAGCTGTTTTTT. It translates to CSAAGTQNTGELFF.

The V call is TRBV7-8, the J call TRBJ2-7, with TRBD2 matching 11 bases. Germline V gives CDR1 SGHVS, CDR2 FQNEAQ. This CDR3 spans 15 amino acids. V lost 0 bases, J lost 6 bases, and 4 bases stayed unmatched. CDR3 sequence reads: CASSLALAGGSEQYF. CDR3 coding DNA: TGTGCCAGCAGCTTAGCGCTAGCGGGAGGAAGCGAGCAGTACTTC.

V usage is TRBV30 and J usage is TRBJ1-2; D not resolved. The germline V gene has CDR1 GTSNPN and CDR2 SVGIG (reference sequence). V was cut by 0 bases and J by 1 base, with 9 bases left in between. The CDR3 has 14 residues. The CDR3 DNA sequence: TGTGCCTGGAGTGTACGGGGAAATAACTATGGCTACACCTTC. Protein sequence: CAWSVRGNNYGYTF.